The subject of this entry is one TCR beta chain. The data stem from a study of blood T cell repertoires in COVID-19. Across the whole study: Sources were T cells, B-cell-depleted T cells, or PBMCs; the material itself was cDNA or gDNA.

Study processing details: By means of reference gene primer amplification, nucleated cell counts were estimated. Generated by immunoSEQ multiplex PCR, the TCRdb table keeps only in-frame clones and is missing some. The V and J calls and the clone size are those of that table, but D and trimming were determined from the DNA. The profile shows around 370,000 clones, about 89% of them singletons. The V end lost 2 bases, the J end lost 1 base, and 12 bases lay between the germline ends. This CDR3 spans 16 amino acids. The germline V gene has CDR1 MNHNY and CDR2 SVGAGI (reference sequence). V and J are TRBV6-6 and TRBJ2-4; possible D gene TRBD2, 5 bases. This sequence originates from a woman aged 50 to 60 with COVID-19, enrolled during active disease. Sequencing used peripheral blood. The CDR3 nucleotides are TGTGCCAGCAGTTACGTGGACTTCAACGCCAAAAACATTCAGTACTTC. It yields the protein CASSYVDFNAKNIQYF.